This T cell receptor (beta chain) was obtained from a study of vaccination effects on CD4 cells after COVID-19 (dated by TCRdb to the early 2020s). Regarding the research as a whole: Two doses of either the BNT162b2 or the mRNA-1273 mRNA SARS-CoV-2 vaccine were administered to participants. The study compared SARS-CoV-2 spike-specific CD4+ TCR repertoires before and after mRNA vaccination in COVID-19 convalescent patients and infection-naive vaccine recipients. Altogether, around ten COVID-19 convalescent patients and several SARS-CoV-2-naive healthy vaccine recipients made up the full study. In the study, cultures from other donors were sequenced using the Oncomine TCR Beta short-read assay on an Illumina iSeq 100.

Summary of the overall study and its limitations: In healthy vaccine recipients, vaccine-induced clones were almost all SARS-CoV-2 mono-reactive, with only 1 of 255 being cross-reactive with common cold coronaviruses. Clones induced by infection and clones induced by vaccination both contracted markedly at late timepoints after vaccination, which fits with T cell responses waning over time. The study was limited by a small number of convalescent patients and lacked early post-infection timepoints.

From the cysteine through the phenylalanine, the CDR3 covers 15 amino acids. Only the CDR3 part of the read is kept: 45 bases, read in frame from the first base. V is pared back by 0 bases and J by 3 bases, with 10 bases lying between the germline termini. For CDR1 and CDR2, the germline V gene (reference sequence) lists SGHKS and YYEKEE. To identify antigen-specific CD4+ T cell clonotypes by their expansion, the ViraFEST assay first stimulated PBMC with viral peptide pools and then applied TCR sequencing. After less than eleven days of culture, CD4+ T cells were isolated with the EasySep CD4+ T cell isolation kit. The absence of prior SARS-CoV-2 infection in healthy vaccine recipients was confirmed by negative nucleocapsid antibodies before and after vaccination. Roughly 2.1 million PBMC per well were cultured in IMDM with about 4.6% human AB serum, 9 to 10 IU/ml IL-2 and gentamicin, plus 10 ug/ml peptides. Half of the culture medium was replaced with fresh IL-2-containing medium on days 3 and 7. Each peptide stimulation condition was cultured in triplicate wells unless otherwise noted. PBMC were separated from whole blood using Ficoll-Paque Plus gradient centrifugation and were then either cryopreserved at -140C or used fresh. The spike proteins of SARS-CoV-2 and of the common cold coronaviruses HCoV-NL63, HCoV-OC43 and HCoV-229E were spanned by overlapping peptide pools. The QIAamp micro DNA kit was used to extract genomic DNA from the cultured CD4+ T cells.

A few counts support this clone. Its target antigen remains unknown. No much larger clone is present one base from it, and per-base qualities are unavailable. Library preparation employed the immunoSEQ multiplex PCR assay. DNA from the CD4+ T cells that had been cultured and isolated underwent TCR beta CDR3 sequencing. Turning to the authors' computational methods: Non-productive TCR sequences were removed and reads were trimmed to the CDR3 region, keeping CDR3s of at least 7 amino acids. The MANAFEST web app was used to identify antigen-specific clonotypes by comparing expansion in peptide wells with expansion in reference cultures. To be called positive, a clone needed expansion at FDR<0.05 compared with the reference and with all other wells, an odds ratio greater than 5, and a frequency greater than 0.1% in two replicate wells. Cross-reactive clonotypes were defined as significantly expanded in SARS-CoV-2 spike wells and in at least one common cold coronavirus spike condition. CDR3 similarity was assessed by Levenshtein distance using the stringdist R package, and unrooted trees were constructed with ape in R 3.6.1. What TCRdb holds here is the immuneACCESS table cut down to in-frame rearrangements. Part of the clones is not present; checked against another copy, under half of the missing clones reflect an unresolved V gene, and the others are unexplained. The V and J calls and the clone size are those of that table, but D and trimming were determined from the DNA. This sample holds tens of thousands of clones; around three quarters were observed only once. The ten biggest clones cover 2.9% of the sample.

The TCR was taken from a human donor who received a COVID-19 vaccine. Rearrangement joined TRBV5-5 to TRBJ1-5; no D gene is confidently identified. The material sequenced was CD4+ T cells from PBMCs cultured with HCoV-NL63 spike peptides, taken before COVID-19 vaccination. What this sample's cell subset or site label stands for: HCoV-NL63 spike overlapping peptide pool stimulation. The CDR3 has the sequence CASSLAVTSNQPQHF. The sequenced DNA is TGTGCCAGCAGCTTGGCAGTTACGTCCAATCAGCCCCAGCATTTT.